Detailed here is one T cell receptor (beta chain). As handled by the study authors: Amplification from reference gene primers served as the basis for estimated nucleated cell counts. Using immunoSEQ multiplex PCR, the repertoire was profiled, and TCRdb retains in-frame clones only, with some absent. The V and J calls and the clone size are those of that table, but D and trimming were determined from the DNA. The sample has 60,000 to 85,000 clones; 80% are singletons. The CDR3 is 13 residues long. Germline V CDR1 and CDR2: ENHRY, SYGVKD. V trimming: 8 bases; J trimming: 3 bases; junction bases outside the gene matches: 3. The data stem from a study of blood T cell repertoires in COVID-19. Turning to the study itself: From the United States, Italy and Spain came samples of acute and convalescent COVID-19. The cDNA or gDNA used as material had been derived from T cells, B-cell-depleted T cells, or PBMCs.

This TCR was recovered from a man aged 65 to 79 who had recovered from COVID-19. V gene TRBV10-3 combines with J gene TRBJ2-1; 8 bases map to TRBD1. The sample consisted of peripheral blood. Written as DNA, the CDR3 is TGTGCCATCGGACAGGGATTCTACAATGAGCAGTTCTTC. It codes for CAIGQGFYNEQFF.